The rows below give T cell receptor beta chains drawn from one sample of a study of T cell changes during pregnancy in multiple sclerosis. Assay used: immunoSEQ multiplex PCR; TCRdb lists only in-frame clones, some missing. The repertoire consists of approximately 48,000 clones, with roughly 92% occurring once and the leading ten covering roughly 0.58%. Source: CD4+ T cells from peripheral blood mononuclear cells, taken in the second trimester of pregnancy. The receptors derive from a female donor with multiple sclerosis, enrolled in a pregnancy study. CDR3s leave out the opening cysteine and the closing phenylalanine or tryptophan. D genes are given only for firm matches.

>TRBJ2-6|14|.|TRBV6-6
ASSYRGQSGANVLT
>TRBJ2-7|12|.|TRBV19
ASSIGHLTYEQY
>TRBJ2-3|12|.|TRBV5-1
ASSFMSSTDTQY
>TRBJ2-7|13|TRBD2|TRBV6-5
ASRLLGRVNYEQY
>TRBJ2-7|10|TRBD1|TRBV10-3
AISDRGYEQY
>TRBJ2-1|14|.|TRBV9
ASSARTTRPYNEQF
>TRBJ1-6|15|TRBD1|TRBV19
ASSRGTGTTNNSPLH
>TRBJ1-2|12|.|TRBV6-5
ASSYSRRAYGYT
>TRBJ2-5|16|TRBD1|TRBV6-1
ASSEAVGAGGGQETQY
>TRBJ1-3|13|TRBD1|TRBV2
ASRGQGLSGNTIY
>TRBJ2-3|14|TRBD2|TRBV18
ASSALAGDGTDTQY
>TRBJ1-5|17|TRBD1|TRBV5-5
ASKRPGGGAGYSNQPQH
>TRBJ1-5|13|.|TRBV19
ASRIREFSNQPQH
>TRBJ2-5|12|.|TRBV5-5
ASSLTGGPKTQY
>TRBJ2-1|14|TRBD1|TRBV11-3
ASSSGGLVRYNEQF
>TRBJ2-5|11|.|TRBV5-6
ASSLGRIETQY
>TRBJ1-3|14|TRBD1|TRBV5-4
ASSKTGVNSGNTIY
>TRBJ1-1|13|TRBD1|TRBV9
ASSVYDRANDEAF
>TRBJ1-2|16|.|TRBV11-3
ASRHHRTAPYSNYGYT
>TRBJ2-3|15|TRBD2|TRBV9
ASSVEPSGGNTDTQY
>TRBJ1-6|9|.|TRBV30
AWRENSPLH
>TRBJ1-6|12|.|TRBV6-5
ASSWDNIHSPLH